Listed below are T cell receptor beta chains from one sample, sequenced in a study of cytomegalovirus exposure and HLA in healthy donors. Only in-frame clones appear in the TCRdb table, and some are missing; sequencing was by immunoSEQ multiplex PCR. Of more than 110,000 clones listed, roughly four fifths are singletons. The sequencing input was PBMCs. All receptors derive from a woman aged 40 to 50 in good health and CMV-seronegative. The conserved cysteine and the conserved F or W are not part of the CDR3 here. Fields, in order: V gene, D gene, CDR3 protein. The D gene is left open where the match is weak.

TRBV27,TRBD1,ASSSSDRGPAMRFYNEQF
TRBV4-1,.,ASSRERGTEAF
TRBV5-1,.,ASSLVAGAETQY
TRBV6-4,.,ASSDSNRVGGYT
TRBV2,TRBD1,ASRSRGLQPQH
TRBV5-1,TRBD2,ASSRVAGSEETQY
TRBV19,.,ASGGGTSRFRSYNSPLH
TRBV5-1,.,ASSGRAARDLVDTEAF
TRBV5-8,TRBD1,ASKTGRYDYGYT
TRBV7-6,TRBD2,ASSFPAGGGETQY
TRBV4-1,TRBD2,ASSPTSGQETQY
TRBV7-8,.,ASSLALDSYYGYT
TRBV7-2,.,ASSVRLGQETQY
TRBV5-4,.,ASSSIPGSNYGYT
TRBV5-1,TRBD1,ATTTGQPEGELF
TRBV27,.,ASSVGGANEKLF
TRBV9,.,ASSVGRGAGYTDTQY
TRBV7-2,.,ASSLFESNQPQH
TRBV25-1,TRBD1,ASSESGGTYEQY
TRBV6-1,.,ASRDSFSVQPQH